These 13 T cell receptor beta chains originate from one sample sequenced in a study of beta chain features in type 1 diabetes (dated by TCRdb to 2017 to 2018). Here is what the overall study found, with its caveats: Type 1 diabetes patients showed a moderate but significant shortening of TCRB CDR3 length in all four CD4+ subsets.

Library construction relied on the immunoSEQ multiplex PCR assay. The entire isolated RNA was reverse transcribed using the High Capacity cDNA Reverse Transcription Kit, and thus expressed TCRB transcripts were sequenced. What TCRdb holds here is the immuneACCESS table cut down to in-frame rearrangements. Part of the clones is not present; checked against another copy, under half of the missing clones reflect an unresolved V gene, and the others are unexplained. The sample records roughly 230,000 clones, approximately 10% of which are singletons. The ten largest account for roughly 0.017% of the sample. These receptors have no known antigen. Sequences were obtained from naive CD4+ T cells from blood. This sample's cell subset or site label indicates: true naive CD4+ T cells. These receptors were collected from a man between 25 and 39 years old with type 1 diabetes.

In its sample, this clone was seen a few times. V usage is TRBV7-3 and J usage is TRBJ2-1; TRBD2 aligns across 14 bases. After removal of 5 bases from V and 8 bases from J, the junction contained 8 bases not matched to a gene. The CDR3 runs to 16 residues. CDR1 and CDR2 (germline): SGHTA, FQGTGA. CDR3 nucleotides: TGTGCCAGCAGCACGACTAGCGGGGGGGCCACAGATGAGCAGTTCTTC. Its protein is CASSTTSGGATDEQFF.

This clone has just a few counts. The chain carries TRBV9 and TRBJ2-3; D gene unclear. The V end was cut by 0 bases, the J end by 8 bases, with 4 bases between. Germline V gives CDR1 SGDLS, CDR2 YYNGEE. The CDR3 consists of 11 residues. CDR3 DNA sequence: TGTGCCAGCAGCGTAGGAGGTACGCAGTATTTT. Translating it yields CASSVGGTQYF. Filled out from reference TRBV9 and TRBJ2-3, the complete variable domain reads DSGVTQTPKHLITATGQRVTLRCSPRSGDLSVYWYQQSLDQGLQFLIQYYNGEERAKGNILERFSAQQFPDLHSELNLSSLELGDSALYFCASSVGGTQYFGPGTRLTVL.

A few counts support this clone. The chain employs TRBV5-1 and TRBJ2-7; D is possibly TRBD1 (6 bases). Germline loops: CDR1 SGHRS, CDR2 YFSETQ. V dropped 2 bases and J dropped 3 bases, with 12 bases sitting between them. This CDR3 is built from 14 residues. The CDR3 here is CASSFTGSNYEQYF. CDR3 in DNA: TGCGCCAGCAGCTTTACAGGGTCCAACTACGAGCAGTACTTC.

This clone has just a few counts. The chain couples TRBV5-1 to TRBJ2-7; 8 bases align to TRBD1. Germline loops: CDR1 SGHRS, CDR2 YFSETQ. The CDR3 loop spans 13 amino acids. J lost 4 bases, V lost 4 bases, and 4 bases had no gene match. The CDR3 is CASSPDRVYEQYF. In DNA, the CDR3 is TGCGCCAGCAGCCCGGACAGGGTGTACGAGCAGTACTTC.

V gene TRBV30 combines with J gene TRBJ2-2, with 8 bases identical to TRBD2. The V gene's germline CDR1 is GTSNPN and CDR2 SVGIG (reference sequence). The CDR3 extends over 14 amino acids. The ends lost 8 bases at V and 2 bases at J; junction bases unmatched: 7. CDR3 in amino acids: CASTRGANTGELFF. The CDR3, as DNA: TGTGCCAGCACGCGGGGGGCCAACACCGGGGAGCTGTTTTTT.

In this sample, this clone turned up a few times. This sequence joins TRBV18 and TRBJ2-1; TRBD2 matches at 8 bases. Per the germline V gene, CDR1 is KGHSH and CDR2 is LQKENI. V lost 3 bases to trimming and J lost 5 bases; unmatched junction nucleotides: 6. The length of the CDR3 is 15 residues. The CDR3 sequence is CASSPPSGGDNEQFF. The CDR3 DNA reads TGTGCCAGCTCACCTCCTTCGGGGGGGGACAATGAGCAGTTCTTC. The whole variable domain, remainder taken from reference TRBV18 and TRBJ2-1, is NAGVMQNPRHLVRRRGQEARLRCSPMKGHSHVYWYRQLPEEGLKFMVYLQKENIIDESGMPKERFSAEFPKEGPSILRIQQVVRGDSAAYFCASSPPSGGDNEQFFGPGTRLTVL.

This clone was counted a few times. CDR3: CASRVYRGGAEKLFF. Here the CDR3 DNA reads TGTGCCAGCAGAGTGTACAGGGGTGGAGCGGAAAAACTGTTTTTT. The rearrangement links TRBV28 to TRBJ1-4; TRBD1 matches at 7 bases. V dropped 6 bases and J dropped 8; count of bases not matched to a gene: 12. This CDR3 has 15 amino acids. Germline CDR1 is MDHEN and CDR2 is SYDVKM.

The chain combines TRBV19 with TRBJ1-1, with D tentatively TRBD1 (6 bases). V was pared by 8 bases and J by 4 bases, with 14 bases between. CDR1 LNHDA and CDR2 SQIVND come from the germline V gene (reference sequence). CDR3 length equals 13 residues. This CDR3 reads CASAVRGGTEAFF. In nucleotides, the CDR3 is TGTGCCAGTGCCGTAAGGGGGGGCACTGAAGCTTTCTTT.

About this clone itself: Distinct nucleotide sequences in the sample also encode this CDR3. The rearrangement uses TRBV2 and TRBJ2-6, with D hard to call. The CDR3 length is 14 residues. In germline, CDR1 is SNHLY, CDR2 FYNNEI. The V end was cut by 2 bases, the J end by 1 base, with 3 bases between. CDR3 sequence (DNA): TGTGCCAGCAGTGAATATTCTGGGGCCAACGTCCTGACTTTC. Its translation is CASSEYSGANVLTF.

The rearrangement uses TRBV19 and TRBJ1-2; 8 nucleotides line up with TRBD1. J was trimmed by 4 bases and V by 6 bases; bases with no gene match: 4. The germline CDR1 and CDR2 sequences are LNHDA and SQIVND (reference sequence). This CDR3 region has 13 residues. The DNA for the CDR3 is TGTGCCAGTAGACCTGACAGGGGCTATGGCTACACCTTC. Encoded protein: CASRPDRGYGYTF.

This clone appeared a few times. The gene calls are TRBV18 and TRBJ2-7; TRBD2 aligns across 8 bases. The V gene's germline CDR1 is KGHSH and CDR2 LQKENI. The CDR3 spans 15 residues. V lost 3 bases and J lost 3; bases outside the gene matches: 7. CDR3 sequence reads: CASSPSRGGLYEQYF. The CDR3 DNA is TGTGCCAGCTCACCGAGTCGGGGGGGCCTCTACGAGCAGTACTTC.

The CDR3 region has the DNA TGCAGTGCTAGGGTAGCCGGGGAGCTGTTTTTT. This gives the protein CSARVAGELFF. The chain uses TRBV20-1 and TRBJ2-2, with D unresolved. Germline V gene sequence: CDR1 DFQATT, CDR2 SNEGSKA (reference sequence). V dropped 3 bases and J dropped 6 bases, with 5 bases sitting between them. The CDR3 is made up of 11 amino acids.

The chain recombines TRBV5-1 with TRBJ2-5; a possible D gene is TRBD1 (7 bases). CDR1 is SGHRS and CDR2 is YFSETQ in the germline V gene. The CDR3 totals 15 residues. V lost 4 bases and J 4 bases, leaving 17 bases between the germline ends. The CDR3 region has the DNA TGCGCCAGCAGCGTCAGACAGGGAGGTGGAGAGACCCAGTACTTC. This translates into CASSVRQGGGETQYF.